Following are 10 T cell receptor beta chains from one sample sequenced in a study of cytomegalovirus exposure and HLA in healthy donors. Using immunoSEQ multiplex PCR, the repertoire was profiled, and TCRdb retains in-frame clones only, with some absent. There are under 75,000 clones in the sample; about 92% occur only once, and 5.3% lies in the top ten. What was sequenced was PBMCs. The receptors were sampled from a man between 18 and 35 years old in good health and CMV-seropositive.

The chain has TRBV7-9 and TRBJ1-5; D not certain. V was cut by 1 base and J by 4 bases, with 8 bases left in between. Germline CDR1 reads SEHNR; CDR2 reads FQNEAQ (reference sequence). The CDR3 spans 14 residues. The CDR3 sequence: CASSLGTENQPQHF. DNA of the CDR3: TGTGCCAGCAGCTTAGGTACAGAAAATCAGCCCCAGCATTTT.

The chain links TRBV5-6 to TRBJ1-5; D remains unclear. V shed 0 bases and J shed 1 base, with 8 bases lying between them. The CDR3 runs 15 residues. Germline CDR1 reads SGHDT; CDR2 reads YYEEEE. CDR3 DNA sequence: TGTGCCAGCAGCTTGGTGGGCACAAGCAATCAGCCCCAGCATTTT. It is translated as CASSLVGTSNQPQHF.

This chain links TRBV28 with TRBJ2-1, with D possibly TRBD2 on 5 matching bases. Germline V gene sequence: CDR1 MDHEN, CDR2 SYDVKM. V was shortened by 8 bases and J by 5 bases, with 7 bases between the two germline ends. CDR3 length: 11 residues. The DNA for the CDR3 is TGTGCCAGCTCCGGGGACAATGAGCAGTTCTTC. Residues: CASSGDNEQFF.

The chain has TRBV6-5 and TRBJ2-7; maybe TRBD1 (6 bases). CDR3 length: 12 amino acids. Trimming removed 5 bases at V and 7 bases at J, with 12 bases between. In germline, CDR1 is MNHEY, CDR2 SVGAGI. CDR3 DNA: TGTGCCAGCAGTAGGGGGTCGGGAGAGCAGTACTTC. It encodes CASSRGSGEQYF.

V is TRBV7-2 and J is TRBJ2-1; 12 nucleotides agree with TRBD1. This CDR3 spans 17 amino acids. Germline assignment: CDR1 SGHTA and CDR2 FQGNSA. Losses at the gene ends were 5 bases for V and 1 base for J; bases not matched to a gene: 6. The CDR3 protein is CASSRTGQGASYNEQFF. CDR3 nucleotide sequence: TGTGCCAGCAGCCGGACGGGACAGGGGGCTTCCTACAATGAGCAGTTCTTC.

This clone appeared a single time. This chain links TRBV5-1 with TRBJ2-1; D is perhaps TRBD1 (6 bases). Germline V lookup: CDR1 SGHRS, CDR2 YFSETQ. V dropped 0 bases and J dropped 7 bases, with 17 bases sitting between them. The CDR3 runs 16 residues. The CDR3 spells CASSLDGTRTHNEQFF. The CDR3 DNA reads TGCGCCAGCAGCTTGGACGGGACACGGACCCATAATGAGCAGTTCTTC.

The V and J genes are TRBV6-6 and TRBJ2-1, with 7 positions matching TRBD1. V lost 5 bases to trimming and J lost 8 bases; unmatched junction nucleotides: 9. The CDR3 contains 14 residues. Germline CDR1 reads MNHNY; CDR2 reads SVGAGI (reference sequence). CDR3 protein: CASSPTTGRDEQFF. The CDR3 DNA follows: TGTGCCAGCAGTCCGACGACAGGGCGAGATGAGCAGTTCTTC.

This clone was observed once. CDR3 amino acids: CASSQDRDYEQYF. CDR3 coding DNA: TGCGCCAGCAGCCAAGATCGAGACTACGAGCAGTACTTC. V is TRBV4-1 and J is TRBJ2-7; D gene uncertain. Trimming cost V 0 bases and J 3 bases, with 6 bases left between them. Per the germline V gene, CDR1 is MGHRA and CDR2 is YSYEKL. CDR3 length equals 13 residues.

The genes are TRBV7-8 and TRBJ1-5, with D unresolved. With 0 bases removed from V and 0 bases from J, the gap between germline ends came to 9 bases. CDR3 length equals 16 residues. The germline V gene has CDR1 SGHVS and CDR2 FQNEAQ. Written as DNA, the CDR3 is TGTGCCAGCAGCTTAGCGTTCCCTCGTAGCAATCAGCCCCAGCATTTT. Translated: CASSLAFPRSNQPQHF.

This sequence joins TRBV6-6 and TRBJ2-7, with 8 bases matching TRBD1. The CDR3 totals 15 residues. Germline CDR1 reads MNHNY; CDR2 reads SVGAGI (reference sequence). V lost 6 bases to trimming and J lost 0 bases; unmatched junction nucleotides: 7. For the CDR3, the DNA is TGTGCCAGCAGGGCCCATGACAGGGGCTCCTACGAGCAGTACTTC. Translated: CASRAHDRGSYEQYF.